This paragraph reports one T cell receptor (beta chain). Its antigen is as yet unknown. The germline CDR1 and CDR2 sequences are MDHEN and SYDVKM. The germline V and J ends were trimmed by 3 bases and 0 bases, with 5 bases remaining between them. This CDR3 contains 13 residues. TCRdb's copy holds only in-frame clones and misses some; the assay was immunoSEQ multiplex PCR. The sample consists of about 110,000 clones, around 92% of them appearing once. This entry comes from a study of T cell responses to AZD1222 COVID-19 vaccine. Study results and caveats: Repertoires were collected only later (after the peak T cell response had occurred). Baseline seropositivity occurred in only six or seven AZD1222 recipients.

This sequence was found in an adult in good health. Source: peripheral blood, taken on day 0 of AZD1222 vaccination. The V gene is TRBV28, the J gene TRBJ1-1; no reliable D call. The CDR3 bases are TGTGCCAGCAGTTTTTCTTTGAACACTGAAGCTTTCTTT. Amino acid sequence: CASSFSLNTEAFF.